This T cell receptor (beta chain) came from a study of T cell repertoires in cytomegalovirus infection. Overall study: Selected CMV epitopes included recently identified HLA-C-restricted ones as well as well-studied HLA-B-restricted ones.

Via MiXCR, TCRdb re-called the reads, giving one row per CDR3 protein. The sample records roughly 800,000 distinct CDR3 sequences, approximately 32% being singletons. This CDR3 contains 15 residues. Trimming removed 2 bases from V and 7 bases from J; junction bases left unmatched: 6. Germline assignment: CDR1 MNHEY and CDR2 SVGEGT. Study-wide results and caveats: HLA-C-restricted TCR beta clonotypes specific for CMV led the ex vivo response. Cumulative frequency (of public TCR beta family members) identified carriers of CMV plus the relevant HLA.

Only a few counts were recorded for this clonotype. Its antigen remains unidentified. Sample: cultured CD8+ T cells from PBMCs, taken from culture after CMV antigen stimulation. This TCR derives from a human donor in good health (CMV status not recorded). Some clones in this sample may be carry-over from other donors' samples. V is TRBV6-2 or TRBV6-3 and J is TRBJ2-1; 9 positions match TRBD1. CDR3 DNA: TGTGCCAGCAGTTACGGGACAGGGACGGTGAATGAGCAGTTCTTC. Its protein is CASSYGTGTVNEQFF.